The 20 T cell receptor beta chains below come from one sample, sequenced in a study of cytomegalovirus exposure and HLA in healthy donors (dated by TCRdb to about 2017). Preparation of the library involved the immunoSEQ multiplex PCR assay. A mixture of 60 forward primers for TCR Vbeta segments and 13 reverse primers for TCR Jbeta segments was used in the multiplex PCR. TCRdb provides this immuneACCESS table in a form limited to in-frame rearrangements. Some clones are lacking; in checked studies, under half of them reflect an unresolved V gene, and why the rest are absent is not known. A total of about 160,000 clones appear in this sample, approximately 75% of them only once. The ten largest account for around 1.9% of the sample. The specimen was PBMCs. These receptors came from a woman in her late teens or twenties in good health and CMV-seronegative.

J is TRBJ2-3 and V is TRBV11-3; D might be TRBD1 (6 bases). From germline, CDR1 is SGHNT and CDR2 YENEEA. The V and J ends lost 2 bases and 7 bases respectively, with 7 bases between them. CDR3 length: 12 amino acids. Here the CDR3 reads CASSLTGNTQYF. In DNA, the CDR3 is TGTGCCAGCAGCTTAACAGGGAATACGCAGTATTTT. The whole variable domain, remainder taken from reference TRBV11-3 and TRBJ2-3, is EAGVVQSPRYKIIEKKQPVAFWCNPISGHNTLYWYLQNLGQGPELLIRYENEEAVDDSQLPKDRFSAERLKGVDSTLKIQPAELGDSAVYLCASSLTGNTQYFGPGTRLTVL.

This chain's CDR3 is CASSGGTGTNYGYTF. CDR3 nucleotide sequence: TGTGCCAGCAGCGGAGGGACAGGAACTAACTATGGCTACACCTTC. The V call is TRBV7-2, the J call TRBJ1-2; 8 bases fit TRBD1. Looked up from germline, CDR1 is SGHTA and CDR2 is FQGNSA. The V and J ends lost 5 bases and 0 bases, in that order; junction bases with no gene match: 5. The CDR3 consists of 15 residues.

To note about this clone: The germline gene is not matched at one end of the junction; a read error may be the cause. The chain recombines TRBV10-2 with TRBJ2-7; the D gene is possibly TRBD2 (6 bases). Germline-derived CDR1 and CDR2 are WSHSY and SAAADI. The CDR3 totals 12 residues. The CDR3 nucleotides read TGCGCTAGCAGAACGTACGGGGGCGAGCAGTACTTC. As protein: CASRTYGGEQYF.

This rearrangement joins TRBV11-2 to TRBJ2-5, with TRBD2 identical over 8 bases. The DNA end is a closer match to TRBJ2-7, so the J assignment may be wrong. Germline CDR1 and CDR2: SGHAT and FQNNGV. The CDR3 has 14 amino acids. Here the CDR3 reads CASSPRGGSYEQYF. CDR3 sequence (DNA): TGTGCCAGCAGCCCACGGGGGGGGTCCTACGAGCAGTACTTC.

This clone was seen only a few times. V and J are TRBV7-9 and TRBJ2-7; TRBD1 might be the D (6 bases). Between the trimmed V and J ends, which lost 5 bases and 3 bases, there was a span of 11 bases. CDR1 SEHNR and CDR2 FQNEAQ come from the germline V gene (reference sequence). The CDR3 consists of 13 residues. CDR3 sequence (DNA): TGTGCCAGCAGCCGCGACAGGATCTACGAGCAGTACTTC. This gives the protein CASSRDRIYEQYF. Based on the CDR3 plus reference TRBV7-9 and TRBJ2-7, the full variable domain is DTGVSQNPRHKITKRGQNVTFRCDPISEHNRLYWYRQTLGQGPEFLTYFQNEAQLEKSRLLSDRFSAERPKGSFSTLEIQRTEQGDSAMYLCASSRDRIYEQYFGPGTRLTVT.

This clone was detected a few times. The V gene is TRBV29-1, the J gene TRBJ2-3; D call uncertain. The CDR3 sequence is 13 residues long. Deletions cut 3 bases from V and 2 bases from J, with 9 bases between. Germline V lookup: CDR1 SQVTM, CDR2 ANQGSEA. This chain's CDR3 is CSVDGAATDTQYF. As DNA, the CDR3 is TGCAGCGTTGATGGAGCAGCCACAGATACGCAGTATTTT.

The rearrangement uses TRBV15 and TRBJ2-7; no definite D call. V was clipped by 1 base and J by 6 bases, with 10 bases between them. Germline V gene data show CDR1 as LNHNV and CDR2 as YYDKDF (reference sequence). The CDR3 is made up of 13 amino acids. As DNA, the CDR3 is TGTGCCACCAGCAGAGGCAGAGGTTTCGAGCAGTACTTC. The encoded protein is CATSRGRGFEQYF.

The chain couples TRBV5-1 to TRBJ1-1; 9 positions agree with TRBD1. This CDR3 region has 16 residues. V was pared by 2 bases and J by 0 bases, with 5 bases of the junction left unmatched. CDR1 and CDR2 from the germline V gene are SGHRS and YFSETQ. The CDR3 sequence is CASSLQGAIMNTEAFF. CDR3 nucleotide sequence: TGCGCCAGCAGCTTACAGGGGGCGATTATGAACACTGAAGCTTTCTTT. Together with reference TRBV5-1 and TRBJ1-1, the CDR3 gives the full variable domain: KAGVTQTPRYLIKTRGQQVTLSCSPISGHRSVSWYQQTPGQGLQFLFEYFSETQRNKGNFPGRFSGRQFSNSRSEMNVSTLELGDSALYLCASSLQGAIMNTEAFFGQGTRLTVV.

This rearrangement joins TRBV10-3 to TRBJ1-1, with D maybe TRBD1 (5 bases). The V and J ends lost 3 bases and 11 bases respectively, with 16 bases between them. The CDR3 sequence is 13 residues long. Germline loops: CDR1 ENHRY, CDR2 SYGVKD. The CDR3 here is CAISDTGLEDAFF. The CDR3 bases are TGTGCCATCAGTGATACGGGACTAGAGGACGCTTTCTTT.

This clone was seen a handful of times. V is TRBV5-6 and J is TRBJ1-6; D might be TRBD1 (5 bases). The V end lost 0 bases, the J end lost 9 bases, and 7 bases lay between the germline ends. The germline V gene encodes CDR1 SGHDT and CDR2 YYEEEE. This CDR3 spans 13 amino acids. The CDR3 sequence is CASSLVQVSPLHF. CDR3 nucleotide sequence: TGTGCCAGCAGCTTGGTACAGGTTTCACCCCTCCACTTT.

This chain links TRBV7-2 with TRBJ2-1, with a weak D call TRBD1 (6 bases). Looked up from germline, CDR1 is SGHTA and CDR2 is FQGNSA. Trimming removed 5 bases from V and 6 bases from J, with 17 bases in between. The CDR3 length is 15 residues. The CDR3 sequence is CASSPVGDNFNEQFF. The DNA of the CDR3 is TGTGCCAGCAGCCCCGTAGGGGACAACTTCAATGAGCAGTTCTTC.

The chain combines TRBV29-1 with TRBJ2-7, with a tentative D call TRBD1 (5 bases). V was clipped by 5 bases and J by 3 bases, with 8 bases between them. Germline-derived CDR1 and CDR2 are SQVTM and ANQGSEA. This CDR3 comprises 11 residues. The CDR3: CSVNQGYEQYF. In DNA form, the CDR3 reads TGCAGCGTTAATCAGGGCTACGAGCAGTACTTC.

This sequence joins TRBV19 and TRBJ2-7, with TRBD1 identical over 11 bases. This CDR3 spans 15 amino acids. V lost 3 bases, J lost 2 bases, and 3 bases stayed unmatched. Looked up from germline, CDR1 is LNHDA and CDR2 is SQIVND (reference sequence). Here the CDR3 reads CASSIGTGGTYEQYF. CDR3 sequence (DNA): TGTGCCAGTAGTATCGGGACAGGGGGTACCTACGAGCAGTACTTC.

V and J are TRBV19 and TRBJ2-3; TRBD2 might be the D (5 bases). Germline values: CDR1 LNHDA, CDR2 SQIVND (reference sequence). Trimming cost V 10 bases and J 1 base, with 12 bases left between them. CDR3 length equals 13 residues. CDR3 region: CATGLFGTDTQYF. In DNA, the CDR3 is TGTGCCACCGGACTTTTCGGCACAGATACGCAGTATTTT.

The chain couples TRBV5-1 to TRBJ2-5; 12 bases map to TRBD2. Germline values: CDR1 SGHRS, CDR2 YFSETQ. CDR3 size: 18 residues. Trimming took 4 bases from V and 4 from J; bases not matched to a gene: 14. The CDR3 is CASSRGGASGGAGETQYF. The CDR3 region has the DNA TGCGCCAGCAGCCGAGGGGGTGCTAGCGGGGGGGCTGGAGAGACCCAGTACTTC.

The J gene is TRBJ2-7, the V gene TRBV25-1; TRBD1 is a possible D gene (6 bases). The V gene lost 10 bases and the J gene lost 0 bases, with 13 bases spanning the gap. The CDR3 is made up of 13 amino acids. From germline, CDR1 is MGHDK and CDR2 SYGVNS. CDR3 in amino acids: CATLKGGSYEQYF. CDR3 nucleotide sequence: TGTGCCACCCTAAAAGGGGGCTCCTACGAGCAGTACTTC.

The chain is built from TRBV5-1 and TRBJ1-3; no clear D. The CDR3 consists of 15 residues. The V gene's germline CDR1 is SGHRS and CDR2 YFSETQ. Trimming took off 4 bases at V and 2 bases at J, with 13 bases between the two ends. The CDR3 DNA reads as TGCGCCAGCAGCCCTGGGGAGGGTACTGGAAACACCATATATTTT. Amino acids: CASSPGEGTGNTIYF.

The chain uses TRBV7-8 and TRBJ1-1, with D maybe TRBD1 (6 bases). V lost 2 bases, J lost 4 bases, and 20 bases lay in between. Germline values: CDR1 SGHVS, CDR2 FQNEAQ. The CDR3 runs to 17 residues. The CDR3: CASSLWRLGQGITEAFF. The CDR3 region has the DNA TGTGCCAGCAGCTTATGGCGGCTCGGGCAGGGGATCACTGAAGCTTTCTTT.

The chain links TRBV7-9 to TRBJ2-7, with D perhaps TRBD1 (5 bases). V was shortened by 1 base and J by 6 bases, with 10 bases between the two germline ends. The CDR3 extends over 13 amino acids. Per germline, CDR1 SEHNR and CDR2 FQNEAQ (reference sequence). The CDR3 region is CASSLVTGLEQYF. DNA of the CDR3: TGTGCCAGCAGCTTAGTTACAGGCCTCGAGCAGTACTTC.

Here the CDR3 DNA reads TGTGCCAGCAGGCGGGGGACCGGGTATGGGGGGCAGTTCTTC. This gives the protein CASRRGTGYGGQFF. The chain couples TRBV25-1 to TRBJ2-1; 7 bases agree with TRBD2. The trim removed 6 bases at V and 12 bases at J, leaving 14 bases unmatched. The CDR3 sequence is 14 residues long. The germline gives CDR1 MGHDK, CDR2 SYGVNS. The variable domain in full, with the rest retrieved from reference TRBV25-1 and TRBJ2-1, is EADIYQTPRYLVIGTGKKITLECSQTMGHDKMYWYQQDPGMELHLIHYSYGVNSTEKGDLSSESTVSRIRTEHFPLTLESARPSHTSQYLCASRRGTGYGGQFFGPGTRLTVL.